The rows below give T cell receptor beta chains drawn from one sample of a study of T cells in Graves' hyperthyroidism and ophthalmopathy. One entry per CDR3 protein, called by TCRdb with MiXCR from the multiplex PCR reads. Of about 340,000 distinct CDR3 sequences detected, roughly 20% appear once; the ten largest clones hold under 55%. The material sequenced was blood. The receptors stem from a woman aged 50 to 60 with Graves' hyperthyroidism. Both conserved end residues are part of each CDR3. A D gene is named only where the DNA matches it firmly. Some rows mark clone size as missing; the rest say once, few, many or name a class of expanded clone.

CDR3,DNA,size,V,D,J
CATSAGYSGANVLTF,TGTGCCACCAGTGCAGGATACTCTGGGGCCAACGTCCTGACTTTC,few,TRBV24-1,.,TRBJ2-6
CASSTAGGHSYNEQFF,TGTGCCAGTAGTACCGCGGGAGGGCACTCCTACAATGAGCAGTTCTTC,few,TRBV19,TRBD2,TRBJ2-1
CASSETELLAKNIQYF,TGTGCCAGCAGTGAAACGGAACTATTAGCCAAAAACATTCAGTACTTC,.,TRBV2,.,TRBJ2-4
CASSPGRGLSYGYTF,TGTGCCAGCAGCCCGGGGAGGGGGCTCTCCTATGGCTACACCTTC,.,TRBV13,TRBD1,TRBJ1-2
CASSIVSGFGQTQYF,TGTGCCAGTAGTATCGTATCTGGGTTTGGGCAGACCCAGTACTTC,few,TRBV19,.,TRBJ2-5
CASSLGQGSGEQYF,TGTGCCAGCAGCCTTGGACAGGGATCGGGGGAGCAGTACTTC,.,TRBV7-9,TRBD1,TRBJ2-7
CASSFDRGDEQYF,TGTGCCAGCAGCTTCGACAGGGGGGACGAGCAGTACTTC,few,TRBV11-2,TRBD1,TRBJ2-7
CASSQDLQGAIYGYTF,TGTGCCAGCAGCCAAGATCTACAGGGGGCAATCTATGGCTACACCTTC,many,TRBV3-1,TRBD1,TRBJ1-2
CASRPSFNYGYTF,TGTGCCAGCAGACCTAGTTTTAACTATGGCTACACCTTC,few,TRBV12-3/TRBV12-4,.,TRBJ1-2
CASSLIPPYEQYF,TGTGCCAGCAGTTTGATCCCCCCCTACGAGCAGTACTTC,few,TRBV27,.,TRBJ2-7
CASSKQGASTGELFF,TGTGCCAGCTCAAAACAGGGGGCGAGCACCGGGGAGCTGTTTTTT,few,TRBV7-8,TRBD1,TRBJ2-2
CASGLGSDNEKLFF,TGTGCTAGTGGTTTGGGTTCAGATAATGAAAAACTGTTTTTT,.,TRBV12-5,.,TRBJ1-4
CASSADPRPSYEQYF,TGTGCCAGCAGTGCGGACCCTAGACCCTCCTACGAGCAGTACTTC,many,TRBV28,.,TRBJ2-7
CASSSGLAGNTGELFF,TGTGCCAGCAGCTCGGGACTAGCGGGGAACACCGGGGAGCTGTTTTTT,.,TRBV5-4,TRBD2,TRBJ2-2
CASSFSSPAREGHLSPYEQYF,TGTGCCAGCAGTTTCAGCTCACCAGCGCGGGAGGGGCACCTATCCCCCTACGAGCAGTACTTC,once,TRBV28,TRBD2,TRBJ2-7
CASSILAGATDTQYF,TGTGCCAGTAGTATATTGGCGGGGGCCACAGATACGCAGTATTTT,.,TRBV19,.,TRBJ2-3
CASRYQETQYF,TGTGCCTCGAGGTACCAAGAGACCCAGTACTTC,many,TRBV2,.,TRBJ2-5
CASSDQGLNTGELFF,TGTGCCAGCAGTGATCAGGGATTGAACACCGGGGAGCTGTTTTTT,.,TRBV6-1,.,TRBJ2-2
CSARAALLGGHDYNEQFF,TGCAGTGCTAGAGCGGCTCTTCTGGGAGGCCACGATTACAATGAGCAGTTCTTC,few,TRBV20-1,.,TRBJ2-1
CASSLRLALGDQYF,TGTGCCAGCAGCCTCCGCCTGGCTCTCGGTGACCAGTACTTC,once,TRBV11-2,.,TRBJ2-5
CASSLTGGYGYTF,TGTGCCAGCAGTTTGACAGGGGGCTATGGCTACACCTTC,many,TRBV27,TRBD1,TRBJ1-2
CASSWGKGTEAFF,TGTGCCAGTAGTTGGGGGAAGGGCACTGAAGCTTTCTTT,.,TRBV19,.,TRBJ1-1
CASSLGPPSGADTQYF,TGTGCCAGCAGCTTAGGGCCCCCGTCAGGGGCCGATACGCAGTATTTT,few,TRBV7-2,.,TRBJ2-3
CASSHETRALYGGYTF,TGTGCCAGCAGCCACGAGACCAGGGCACTCTATGGTGGCTACACCTTC,many,TRBV3-1,.,TRBJ1-2
CASSFPGLVNTGELFF,TGTGCCAGCAGCTTCCCGGGACTAGTTAACACCGGGGAGCTGTTTTTT,.,TRBV11-2,TRBD2,TRBJ2-2
CACRGRGEQFF,TGTGCTTGCCGAGGGCGTGGTGAGCAGTTCTTC,few,TRBV7-8,.,TRBJ2-1
CASSLHAAVQPQYF,TGTGCCAGCAGCTTACACGCAGCCGTCCAGCCCCAGTACTTC,many,TRBV7-2,.,TRBJ2-5
CASSLVPGNNEQFF,TGCGCCAGCAGCTTGGTCCCAGGGAACAATGAGCAGTTCTTC,many,TRBV5-1,.,TRBJ2-1
CASSFIAGSTEAFF,TGTGCCAGCAGCTTTATTGCGGGGAGCACTGAAGCTTTCTTT,.,TRBV11-2,.,TRBJ1-1
CARRGHPYGYTF,TGTGCCAGACGAGGACATCCCTATGGCTACACCTTC,few,TRBV25-1,.,TRBJ1-2
CSATDAFGELFF,TGCAGTGCTACCGACGCGTTTGGGGAGCTGTTTTTT,.,TRBV20-1,.,TRBJ2-2
CSVARGGYPNEQFF,TGCAGCGTTGCCCGGGGCGGCTACCCTAATGAGCAGTTCTTC,.,TRBV29-1,.,TRBJ2-1
CASSLARGLAGLETQYF,TGTGCCAGCAGCTTGGCGCGGGGCCTAGCGGGGTTGGAGACCCAGTACTTC,few,TRBV5-4,TRBD2,TRBJ2-5
CASSSGQGSHYGYTF,TGTGCCAGCAGCTCAGGACAGGGTTCCCACTATGGCTACACCTTC,.,TRBV5-6,TRBD1,TRBJ1-2
CSLSDSVYGYTF,TGCAGCCTATCGGACAGTGTCTATGGCTACACCTTC,.,TRBV29-1,.,TRBJ1-2
CATVRYNEQFF,TGTGCCACGGTGCGATACAATGAGCAGTTCTTC,.,TRBV5-8,.,TRBJ2-1
CASSPLAPSSYEQYF,TGTGCCAGCAGTCCACTAGCACCGAGCTCCTACGAGCAGTACTTC,many,TRBV28,.,TRBJ2-7
CASSQDLIAGGKTQYF,TGTGCCAGCAGCCAAGATTTGATAGCGGGAGGGAAGACCCAGTACTTC,many,TRBV3-1,TRBD2,TRBJ2-5
CASSQGLAEETQYF,TGTGCCAGCAGCCAGGGACTAGCCGAGGAGACCCAGTACTTC,many,TRBV7-9,TRBD2,TRBJ2-5
CASSPLAGEVEQFF,TGTGCCAGCAGTCCACTAGCGGGAGAGGTTGAGCAGTTCTTC,many,TRBV12-3/TRBV12-4,TRBD2,TRBJ2-1
CASSLLEDGYTF,TGTGCCAGCAGTTTATTAGAGGATGGCTACACCTTC,many,TRBV28,.,TRBJ1-2
CASSEAAGAYNEQFF,TGTGCCAGCAGTGAAGCAGCGGGGGCCTACAATGAGCAGTTCTTC,many,TRBV2,TRBD2,TRBJ2-1
CAWRGYNEQFF,TGTGCCTGGAGGGGTTACAATGAGCAGTTCTTC,.,TRBV30,.,TRBJ2-1
CASSSGLAGGKETQYF,TGTGCCAGCAGCTCGGGACTAGCGGGGGGGAAAGAGACCCAGTACTTC,.,TRBV7-9,TRBD2,TRBJ2-5
CASLAGSKNEQFF,TGTGCCAGTCTGGCGGGATCCAAGAATGAGCAGTTCTTC,.,TRBV7-9,.,TRBJ2-1
CASSRPSDTQYF,TGCGCCAGCAGCCGCCCATCGGATACGCAGTATTTT,few,TRBV4-1,.,TRBJ2-3